Below are 32 T cell receptor beta chains sequenced from a single sample in a study of T cells in Graves' hyperthyroidism and ophthalmopathy. Researchers took RNA transcripts and amplified the TCR beta CDR3 regions from them. First-round RT-PCR targeting the TCR CDR3 was performed with the HTBI primer set. TCRdb re-called the multiplex PCR reads with MiXCR, one entry per CDR3 protein. The profile shows some 380,000 distinct CDR3 sequences, about 13% of them singletons. What was sequenced was blood. These receptor sequences come from a man under 40 with Graves' hyperthyroidism that later progressed to Graves' ophthalmopathy.

This clonotype was seen more than once but under ten times. This chain joins TRBV12-5 and TRBJ2-1; D gene uncertain. This CDR3 contains 13 residues. V dropped 3 bases and J dropped 3 bases, with 6 bases sitting between them. Germline V CDR1 and CDR2: LGHNT, FRNRAP. This CDR3 is CASGFWDYNEQFF. The CDR3 DNA reads as TGTGCTAGTGGTTTCTGGGACTACAATGAGCAGTTCTTC.

The genes are TRBV9 and TRBJ2-1; a weak D match, TRBD2 (6 bases). The CDR3 is 15 residues long. With 0 bases removed from V and 4 bases from J, the gap between germline ends came to 11 bases. Germline V lookup: CDR1 SGDLS, CDR2 YYNGEE. CDR3: CASSVETRFYNEQFF. DNA of the CDR3: TGTGCCAGCAGCGTAGAGACTAGATTTTACAATGAGCAGTTCTTC.

This clonotype showed up many times. The V and J genes are TRBV6-1 and TRBJ2-5, with TRBD2 identical over 12 bases. J was trimmed by 1 base and V by 6 bases; bases with no gene match: 12. Germline assignment: CDR1 MNHNS and CDR2 SASEGT. The CDR3 is made up of 18 amino acids. The CDR3, as DNA: TGTGCCAGCAGACCCGCTAGCGGGGGGGCCCTGACCCAAGAGACCCAGTACTTC. Amino acids: CASRPASGGALTQETQYF.

Many counts were recorded for this clonotype. The V call is TRBV3-1, the J call TRBJ1-1, with TRBD1 identical over 7 bases. This CDR3 comprises 14 residues. After removal of 7 bases from V and 4 bases from J, the junction contained 9 bases not matched to a gene. Germline-derived CDR1 and CDR2 are LGHDT and YNNKEL (reference sequence). The CDR3 DNA follows: TGTGCCAGCACGCCAGGGGGAAGGGGCACTGAAGCTTTCTTT. This codes for CASTPGGRGTEAFF.

Only a few counts were recorded for this clonotype. This chain links TRBV9 with TRBJ1-5; D remains unclear. V was pared by 0 bases and J by 5 bases, with 12 bases between. Germline CDR1 SGDLS, CDR2 YYNGEE. The CDR3 runs to 15 residues. The CDR3 region has the DNA TGTGCCAGCAGCGTAGGGGGTAGGAGCGATCAGCCCCAGCATTTT. Translating it yields CASSVGGRSDQPQHF. Drawing the rest from reference TRBV9 and TRBJ1-5, the complete variable domain is DSGVTQTPKHLITATGQRVTLRCSPRSGDLSVYWYQQSLDQGLQFLIQYYNGEERAKGNILERFSAQQFPDLHSELNLSSLELGDSALYFCASSVGGRSDQPQHFGDGTRLSIL.

The chain combines TRBV12-3 or TRBV12-4 with TRBJ2-4, with 7 bases identical to TRBD2. The ends lost 4 bases at V and 6 bases at J; junction bases unmatched: 0. The CDR3 consists of 12 residues. CDR3 DNA: TGTGCCAGCAGTTCTAGCGGAAACATTCAGTACTTC. It codes for CASSSSGNIQYF.

This clonotype was found many times. This chain links TRBV7-9 with TRBJ2-7; no reliable D call. The CDR3 totals 13 residues. CDR1 and CDR2 (germline): SEHNR, FQNEAQ (reference sequence). Trimming left V 6 bases short and J 0 bases short, with 9 bases between. The CDR3 sequence is CASSLESSYEQYF. The DNA for the CDR3 is TGTGCCAGCAGTCTGGAGAGCTCCTACGAGCAGTACTTC. Complete variable domain (other parts from reference TRBV7-9 and TRBJ2-7): DTGVSQNPRHKITKRGQNVTFRCDPISEHNRLYWYRQTLGQGPEFLTYFQNEAQLEKSRLLSDRFSAERPKGSFSTLEIQRTEQGDSAMYLCASSLESSYEQYFGPGTRLTVT.

This clonotype was counted a few times. The chain employs TRBV20-1 and TRBJ1-2; D gene unclear. The CDR3 has 13 residues. Germline V gene sequence: CDR1 DFQATT, CDR2 SNEGSKA (reference sequence). The V gene lost 6 bases and the J gene lost 4 bases, with 15 bases spanning the gap. CDR3 sequence: CSARTPGSYGYTF. The CDR3 coding sequence is TGCAGTGCCCGGACTCCGGGTAGCTATGGCTACACCTTC.

This chain connects TRBV28 to TRBJ1-2, with D possibly matching TRBD1 (6 bases). Germline CDR1 and CDR2: MDHEN and SYDVKM. The CDR3 length is 14 residues. V was trimmed by 2 bases and J by 6 bases, leaving 13 bases between them. CDR3 loop: CASSLRGGGDGYTF. The CDR3 DNA follows: TGTGCCAGCAGTTTACGCGGGGGCGGGGATGGCTACACCTTC.

There are many counts of this clonotype. The rearrangement joins TRBV5-1 to TRBJ1-5; no definite D call. The CDR3 contains 14 residues. V gave up 0 bases and J gave up 1 base, with 5 bases separating them. Germline values: CDR1 SGHRS, CDR2 YFSETQ. The DNA for the CDR3 is TGCGCCAGCAGCTTGGATCCAAGCAATCAGCCCCAGCATTTT. Translating gives CASSLDPSNQPQHF.

This clonotype has a single count. A read error may explain this, as a much larger clone is one base away. V is TRBV12-3 or TRBV12-4 and J is TRBJ2-7; D gene uncertain. The CDR3 spans 13 residues. V was pared by 7 bases and J by 6 bases, with 16 bases between. Here the CDR3 DNA reads TGTGCCAGCACCTCCCAAATCTGGGCCGAGCAGTACTTC. It yields the protein CASTSQIWAEQYF.

In this sample, this clonotype turned up a few times. The V and J genes are TRBV27 and TRBJ2-3, with 12 bases that match TRBD2. The CDR3 runs to 17 residues. Per the germline V gene, CDR1 is MNHEY and CDR2 is SMNVEV (reference sequence). V gave up 2 bases and J gave up 1 base; unmatched junction bases: 4. This CDR3 reads CASSLLASGGGTDTQYF. CDR3 bases: TGTGCCAGCAGTTTACTGGCTAGCGGGGGGGGCACAGATACGCAGTATTTT.

This clonotype has ten or more counts. The V and J genes are TRBV14 and TRBJ1-2; D gene unclear. This CDR3 comprises 14 residues. Per the germline V gene, CDR1 is SGHDN and CDR2 is FVKESK. Trimming shortened V by 1 base and J by 3 bases, and 9 bases separated the two germline ends. Here the CDR3 DNA reads TGTGCCAGCAGCCAAGTCGGCAGCTACTATGGCTACACCTTC. Translated, it gives CASSQVGSYYGYTF.

This clonotype was seen repeatedly, ten times or more. This chain links TRBV20-1 with TRBJ1-1, with 12 positions matching TRBD1. V dropped 1 base and J dropped 7; count of bases not matched to a gene: 7. Germline V gene sequence: CDR1 DFQATT, CDR2 SNEGSKA (reference sequence). The CDR3 is 15 amino acids. CDR3 coding DNA: TGCAGTGCTAGAGTCCGGGACAGGGGGCTAATTGAAGCTTTCTTT. It codes for CSARVRDRGLIEAFF.

This clonotype was recorded at least ten times. V gene TRBV2 combines with J gene TRBJ2-7, with D perhaps given as TRBD1 or TRBD2 (5 bases each). The CDR3 extends over 13 amino acids. The V gene's germline CDR1 is SNHLY and CDR2 FYNNEI. The V end lost 8 bases, the J end lost 2 bases, and 13 bases lay between the germline ends. The CDR3 spells CASGGGAAYEQYF. CDR3 DNA sequence: TGTGCCAGCGGAGGTGGGGCGGCCTACGAGCAGTACTTC.

This clonotype was counted between two and nine times. This rearrangement joins TRBV5-4 to TRBJ2-5; D might be TRBD2 (6 bases). The germline V gene encodes CDR1 SGHNT and CDR2 YYREEE (reference sequence). Trimming removed 0 bases from V and 6 bases from J, with 12 bases in between. The CDR3 covers 14 residues. This CDR3 is CASSLGRESQTQYF. In DNA, the CDR3 is TGTGCCAGCAGCTTGGGGAGGGAGAGCCAGACCCAGTACTTC.

This clonotype was seen a few times. This may be a read error, as it is one base from a much larger clone. This chain links TRBV20-1 with TRBJ1-1, with D possibly TRBD1 on 5 matching bases. This CDR3 is built from 16 residues. Germline V lookup: CDR1 DFQATT, CDR2 SNEGSKA (reference sequence). The germline V and J ends were trimmed by 0 bases and 6 bases, with 20 bases remaining between them. The CDR3 DNA is TGCAGTGCTAGAGATCTAGGGGCCACTTCCACCCCTGAAGCTTTCTTT. It yields the protein CSARDLGATSTPEAFF.

The J gene is TRBJ2-7, the V gene TRBV4-1; D may be TRBD1 (5 bases). This CDR3 spans 15 amino acids. With 1 base removed from V and 2 bases from J, the gap between germline ends came to 12 bases. Per the germline V gene, CDR1 is MGHRA and CDR2 is YSYEKL. The CDR3 coding sequence is TGCGCCAGCAGCCAAGCCACAGGTTCACCCTACGAGCAGTACTTC. It specifies CASSQATGSPYEQYF.

The rearrangement joins TRBV10-3 to TRBJ1-4; TRBD1 matches at 10 bases. The CDR3 is 16 residues long. CDR1 is ENHRY and CDR2 is SYGVKD in the germline V gene. Unmatched junction bases numbered 3, after V lost 5 bases and J lost 0 bases. CDR3 region: CAISRQGATTNEKLFF. CDR3 nucleotides: TGTGCCATCAGTAGACAGGGGGCCACAACTAATGAAAAACTGTTTTTT.

This clonotype showed up many times. The V and J genes are TRBV28 and TRBJ2-5; TRBD2 is a possible D gene (7 bases). The CDR3 loop spans 15 amino acids. Germline V gene sequence: CDR1 MDHEN, CDR2 SYDVKM. Trimming took off 4 bases at V and 3 bases at J, with 15 bases between the two ends. The CDR3 sequence: CASSSAGANEETQYF. The CDR3 nucleotides read TGTGCCAGCAGTTCGGCGGGGGCAAACGAAGAGACCCAGTACTTC.

The sample holds many counts of this clonotype. For the CDR3, the DNA is TGTGCCAGCAGTTACGGGCAGCTAGCTTACAATGAGCAGTTCTTC. It encodes CASSYGQLAYNEQFF. The V gene is TRBV6-6, the J gene TRBJ2-1, with D possibly TRBD2 on 5 matching bases. The CDR3 extends over 15 amino acids. V was shortened by 2 bases and J by 4 bases, with 12 bases between the two germline ends. CDR1 is MNHNY, CDR2 SVGAGI, per germline (reference sequence).

This clonotype was detected ten times or more. The chain uses TRBV6-1 and TRBJ1-1; maybe TRBD1 (6 bases). Germline values: CDR1 MNHNS, CDR2 SASEGT. The CDR3 is made up of 13 amino acids. V was clipped by 8 bases and J by 5 bases, with 15 bases between them. The CDR3 spells CASRTGTSTEAFF. The DNA of the CDR3 is TGTGCCAGCCGAACCGGGACATCGACTGAAGCTTTCTTT.

This clonotype was seen at least ten times. The chain recombines TRBV12-5 with TRBJ2-3; D is uncertain. CDR1 LGHNT and CDR2 FRNRAP come from the germline V gene. With 5 bases removed from V and 6 bases from J, the gap between germline ends came to 9 bases. The CDR3 is 12 residues long. CDR3 protein: CASGVTLDTQYF. The CDR3 nucleotides are TGTGCTAGTGGTGTGACCCTGGATACGCAGTATTTT.

V is TRBV12-3 or TRBV12-4 and J is TRBJ2-2; 7 bases align to TRBD2. The V gene end was trimmed by 1 base and the J gene end by 6 bases; junction bases not matched to a gene: 8. CDR3 length equals 16 residues. CDR3 sequence: CASSLVIRLAAGELFF. In DNA form, the CDR3 reads TGTGCCAGCAGTTTAGTTATCCGGCTAGCGGCCGGGGAGCTGTTTTTT.

This clonotype was counted many times. The J gene is TRBJ2-7, the V gene TRBV11-3, with 8 bases matching TRBD1. V dropped 2 bases and J dropped 1; count of bases not matched to a gene: 4. This CDR3 spans 15 amino acids. From germline, CDR1 is SGHNT and CDR2 YENEEA. The CDR3 DNA follows: TGTGCCAGCAGCTTATACAGGGGGTATTCCTACGAGCAGTACTTC. Translated, it gives CASSLYRGYSYEQYF.

The chain employs TRBV24-1 and TRBJ2-3; possible D gene TRBD1, 6 bases. The germline V gene encodes CDR1 KGHDR and CDR2 SFDVKD. The CDR3 contains 15 residues. V was cut by 5 bases and J by 10 bases, with 21 bases left in between. The CDR3: CATSVSGTSERAQYF. DNA for the CDR3: TGTGCCACCAGTGTCTCCGGGACATCCGAAAGGGCGCAGTATTTT.

This clonotype appeared a single time. The chain uses TRBV20-1 and TRBJ2-1; 7 nucleotides line up with TRBD2. J was trimmed by 0 bases and V by 2 bases; bases with no gene match: 4. This CDR3 spans 15 amino acids. From germline, CDR1 is DFQATT and CDR2 SNEGSKA (reference sequence). The DNA for the CDR3 is TGCAGTGCTAGAAGGGGCGGGAGCTCCTACAATGAGCAGTTCTTC. Translation: CSARRGGSSYNEQFF.

The rearrangement joins TRBV6-2 or TRBV6-3 to TRBJ2-3, with D unclear. V was trimmed by 2 bases and J by 5 bases, leaving 11 bases between them. CDR1 MNHEY and CDR2 SVGEGT come from the germline V gene. The CDR3 spans 14 residues. The CDR3: CASSYGGKGDTQYF. CDR3 nucleotide sequence: TGTGCCAGCAGTTACGGCGGCAAGGGAGATACGCAGTATTTT.

In its sample, this clonotype was seen many times. V usage is TRBV28 and J usage is TRBJ1-3, with D perhaps matching TRBD1 (5 bases). Trimming cost V 5 bases and J 9 bases, with 26 bases left between them. CDR3 length: 17 amino acids. CDR1 and CDR2 from the germline V gene are MDHEN and SYDVKM. The CDR3 DNA follows: TGTGCCAGCAGTCCAAGACAGCCGATAACCCGAAGCGGCACCATATATTTT. As protein: CASSPRQPITRSGTIYF.

This clonotype was seen at least ten times. The chain combines TRBV7-9 with TRBJ2-2; 9 bases are a match to TRBD1. The germline CDR1 and CDR2 sequences are SEHNR and FQNEAQ (reference sequence). With V trimmed by 3 bases and J by 5 bases, 4 bases remained unmatched. CDR3 size: 15 residues. The CDR3 nucleotides read TGTGCCAGCAGCTTGCGGACAGGGGTAACCGGGGAGCTGTTTTTT. Residues: CASSLRTGVTGELFF.

This chain uses TRBV7-3 with TRBJ1-5, with D perhaps matching TRBD1 (5 bases). Trimming took off 4 bases at V and 7 bases at J, with 11 bases between the two ends. CDR1 is SGHTA and CDR2 is FQGTGA in the germline V gene. This CDR3 is 13 amino acids long. Written as DNA, the CDR3 is TGTGCCAGCAGCTCAGATGGGGGACAGCCCCAGCATTTT. Translated: CASSSDGGQPQHF.

This clonotype occurred many times. V usage is TRBV28 and J usage is TRBJ2-2; D not resolved. CDR1 is MDHEN and CDR2 is SYDVKM in the germline V gene. Trimming took off 5 bases at V and 0 bases at J, with 4 bases between the two ends. The CDR3 length is 13 residues. CDR3 in amino acids: CASSDTNTGELFF. Here the CDR3 DNA reads TGTGCCAGCAGTGACACGAACACCGGGGAGCTGTTTTTT.